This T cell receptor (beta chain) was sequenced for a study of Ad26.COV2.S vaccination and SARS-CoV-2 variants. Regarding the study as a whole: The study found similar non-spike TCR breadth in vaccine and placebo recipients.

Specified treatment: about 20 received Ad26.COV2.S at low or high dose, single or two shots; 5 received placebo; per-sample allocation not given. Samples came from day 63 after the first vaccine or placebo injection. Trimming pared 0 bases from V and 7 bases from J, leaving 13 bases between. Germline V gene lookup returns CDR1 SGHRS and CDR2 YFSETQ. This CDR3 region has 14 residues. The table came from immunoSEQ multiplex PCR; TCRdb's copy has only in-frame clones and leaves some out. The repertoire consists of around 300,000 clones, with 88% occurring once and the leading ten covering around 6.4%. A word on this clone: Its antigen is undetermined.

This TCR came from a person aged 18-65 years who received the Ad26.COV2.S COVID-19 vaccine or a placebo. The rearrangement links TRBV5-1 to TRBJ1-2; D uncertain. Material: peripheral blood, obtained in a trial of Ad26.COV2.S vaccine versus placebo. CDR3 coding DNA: TGCGCCAGCAGCTTGGACAGCCCAGATTTTGGCTACACCTTC. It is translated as CASSLDSPDFGYTF.